This T cell receptor beta chain was profiled in a study of blood T cell repertoires in COVID-19. V shed 2 bases and J shed 4 bases, with 11 bases lying between them. CDR1 SEHNR and CDR2 FQNEAQ come from the germline V gene (reference sequence). There are 14 residues in the CDR3. This clone came up once. Authors' methods: Amplifying reference gene primers gave estimates of nucleated cell counts. Clones were sequenced by immunoSEQ multiplex PCR, and TCRdb holds only the in-frame ones, with some missing. That table supplies the V and J calls and clone size; D and trimming were determined from the DNA. The sample has about 130,000 clones; 88% are singletons.

Sequencing was carried out using peripheral blood. The rearrangement joins TRBV7-9 to TRBJ1-1, with D perhaps TRBD1 (5 bases). The clonotype originates from a woman of 80 years or more with acute or convalescent COVID-19. Here the CDR3 DNA reads TGTGCCAGCAGCTTACAGGGTTCGGTCACTGAAGCTTTCTTT. The encoded protein is CASSLQGSVTEAFF.